Below, one TCR beta chain is given with its context. The antigen is not known. This sample is drawn from a study of T cells after yellow fever vaccination. Study-wide findings and caveats: Post-booster samples contained most primary-vaccination clones (approximately 95% CD4, about 90% CD8). Weaker, the secondary response peaked sooner, at day 5 versus 15.

5'RACE template switching generated TCR cDNA, adding a universal primer site and UMIs. Via MiXCR, TCRdb re-called the 5' RACE reads, giving one row per CDR3 protein. The sample records roughly 240,000 distinct CDR3 sequences, 6.5% to 7.5% being singletons. CDR3 length equals 15 residues. V trimming: 6 bases; J trimming: 8 bases; junction bases outside the gene matches: 10. Germline V gene data show CDR1 as SQVTM and CDR2 as ANQGSEA. The sequencing here drew on CD4+ T cells sorted from PBMCs, taken on the day of the yellow fever booster vaccination. This rearrangement joins TRBV29-1 to TRBJ2-1, with 13 bases fitting TRBD2. The TCR comes from a man aged 25 to 40 who received the YFV17D yellow fever vaccine. Here the CDR3 DNA reads TGCAGCGTGGTTTCAGGACTAGCGGGAGTTCATGAGCAGTTCTTC. It specifies CSVVSGLAGVHEQFF.